Listed below are T cell receptor beta chains from one sample, sequenced in a study of CD8 T cells in ankylosing spondylitis. Using its own MiXCR run on the 5' RACE reads, TCRdb lists one record per CDR3 protein. The sample records 150,000 to 250,000 distinct CDR3 sequences, around 13% being singletons. Sequencing was performed on blood, either unsorted or a sorted T cell fraction (not recorded which). The receptor set was obtained from a male donor with ankylosing spondylitis or in good health (not recorded which). The CDR3 runs from the conserved cysteine through the conserved F or W. Fields, in order: D gene, CDR3 length, clone size, J gene, V gene, CDR3 DNA, CDR3 protein. A D gene is named only where the DNA matches it firmly. Size is stated for part of the rows, as once, few or many counts, or as a class when the clone is expanded.

D gene: NA; CDR3 length: 14; clone size: NA; J gene: TRBJ2-7; V gene: TRBV7-8; CDR3 DNA: TGTGCCAGTGGGGGGCAGGAAGTTACCTACGAGCAGTACTTC; CDR3 protein: CASGGQEVTYEQYF
D gene: NA; CDR3 length: 15; clone size: many; J gene: TRBJ2-1; V gene: TRBV18; CDR3 DNA: TGTGCCAGCTCACCCACCGGTAGCTCCTACAATGAGCAGTTCTTC; CDR3 protein: CASSPTGSSYNEQFF
D gene: NA; CDR3 length: 15; clone size: NA; J gene: TRBJ1-2; V gene: TRBV4-2; CDR3 DNA: TGTGCCAGCAGCCAAGAGGTCACAGCGATCTATGGCTACACCTTC; CDR3 protein: CASSQEVTAIYGYTF
D gene: NA; CDR3 length: 14; clone size: NA; J gene: TRBJ2-7; V gene: TRBV6-1; CDR3 DNA: TGTGCCAGCAGTGAAGGTGGAGGTCCCTACGAGCAGTACTTC; CDR3 protein: CASSEGGGPYEQYF
D gene: TRBD2; CDR3 length: 19; clone size: NA; J gene: TRBJ2-7; V gene: TRBV20-1; CDR3 DNA: TGCAGTGCTAGAGATATACTGACTAGCGGGAGGGCCAGCTCCTACGAGCAGTACTTC; CDR3 protein: CSARDILTSGRASSYEQYF
D gene: NA; CDR3 length: 13; clone size: NA; J gene: TRBJ1-2; V gene: TRBV4-2; CDR3 DNA: TGTGCCAGCAGCCCGGACAGCAACTATGGCTACACCTTC; CDR3 protein: CASSPDSNYGYTF
D gene: NA; CDR3 length: 13; clone size: NA; J gene: TRBJ1-1; V gene: TRBV12-5; CDR3 DNA: TGTGCTAGTGGACTGAGAGGGGACACTGAAGCTTTCTTT; CDR3 protein: CASGLRGDTEAFF
D gene: NA; CDR3 length: 14; clone size: few; J gene: TRBJ1-1; V gene: TRBV6-1; CDR3 DNA: TGTGCCAGCAGTGAGTGGGGGGTGAACACTGAAGCTTTCTTT; CDR3 protein: CASSEWGVNTEAFF
D gene: NA; CDR3 length: 15; clone size: NA; J gene: TRBJ2-6; V gene: TRBV12-3/TRBV12-4; CDR3 DNA: TGTGCCAGCAGCGTAGGAGGATCTGGGGCCAACGTCCTGACTTTC; CDR3 protein: CASSVGGSGANVLTF
D gene: NA; CDR3 length: 17; clone size: few; J gene: TRBJ2-1; V gene: TRBV4-1; CDR3 DNA: TGCGCCAGCAGCCAAGTAGGGGGGACTTTGGCCTACAATGAGCAGTTCTTC; CDR3 protein: CASSQVGGTLAYNEQFF
D gene: TRBD2; CDR3 length: 14; clone size: few; J gene: TRBJ2-3; V gene: TRBV6-4; CDR3 DNA: TGTGCCAGCAGTGAGGGACTAGGGTCAGATACGCAGTATTTT; CDR3 protein: CASSEGLGSDTQYF
D gene: TRBD1; CDR3 length: 15; clone size: few; J gene: TRBJ1-2; V gene: TRBV7-9; CDR3 DNA: TGTGCCAGCAGCTTAGCGGGACAGCCCAACTATGGCTACACCTTC; CDR3 protein: CASSLAGQPNYGYTF
D gene: NA; CDR3 length: 11; clone size: NA; J gene: TRBJ2-2; V gene: TRBV20-1; CDR3 DNA: TGCAGTGCCCCCGTCACCGGGGAGCTGTTTTTT; CDR3 protein: CSAPVTGELFF
D gene: TRBD2; CDR3 length: 15; clone size: few; J gene: TRBJ2-7; V gene: TRBV20-1; CDR3 DNA: TGCAGTGCTAGAGGGACTAGCGGGAGCCCCTACGAGCAGTACTTC; CDR3 protein: CSARGTSGSPYEQYF
D gene: TRBD2; CDR3 length: 16; clone size: few; J gene: TRBJ2-1; V gene: TRBV7-9; CDR3 DNA: TGTGCCAGCAGCTTAGTAGCCGCGGGAGGCTACAATGAGCAGTTCTTC; CDR3 protein: CASSLVAAGGYNEQFF
D gene: NA; CDR3 length: 17; clone size: NA; J gene: TRBJ1-5; V gene: TRBV6-1; CDR3 DNA: TGTGCCAGCAGTGACAGGGGAGGTGAATTGGGCAATCAGCCCCAGCATTTT; CDR3 protein: CASSDRGGELGNQPQHF
D gene: NA; CDR3 length: 13; clone size: few; J gene: TRBJ1-1; V gene: TRBV2; CDR3 DNA: TGTGCCAGCGGGGGAGGGGATGGCACTGAAGCTTTCTTT; CDR3 protein: CASGGGDGTEAFF
D gene: NA; CDR3 length: 13; clone size: many; J gene: TRBJ1-2; V gene: TRBV29-1; CDR3 DNA: TGCAGCGTTGAGGGACCGACTAACTATGGCTACACCTTC; CDR3 protein: CSVEGPTNYGYTF
D gene: NA; CDR3 length: 14; clone size: many; J gene: TRBJ1-4; V gene: TRBV5-1; CDR3 DNA: TGCGCCAGCAGCCAAGGGGACTCCGGTGAAAAACTGTTTTTT; CDR3 protein: CASSQGDSGEKLFF
D gene: TRBD1; CDR3 length: 13; clone size: few; J gene: TRBJ2-1; V gene: TRBV5-6; CDR3 DNA: TGTGCCAGCAGACGACAGGGGGTACGGGAGCAGTTCTTC; CDR3 protein: CASRRQGVREQFF
D gene: NA; CDR3 length: 15; clone size: many; J gene: TRBJ1-1; V gene: TRBV5-1; CDR3 DNA: TGCGCCAGCAGCTTGCTTACGGGGCTCAACACTGAAGCTTTCTTT; CDR3 protein: CASSLLTGLNTEAFF
D gene: NA; CDR3 length: 14; clone size: NA; J gene: TRBJ2-7; V gene: TRBV4-1; CDR3 DNA: TGCGCCAGCAGCCTCCAGGGGCTCCGCTACGAGCAGTACTTC; CDR3 protein: CASSLQGLRYEQYF
D gene: TRBD1; CDR3 length: 14; clone size: NA; J gene: TRBJ2-7; V gene: TRBV18; CDR3 DNA: TGTGCCAGCTCACCAACCGGGACAGGGGACGAGCAGTACTTC; CDR3 protein: CASSPTGTGDEQYF
D gene: NA; CDR3 length: 13; clone size: few; J gene: TRBJ2-7; V gene: TRBV2; CDR3 DNA: TGTGCCATCTTTCGCCGGGAAGGCAACGAGCAGTACTTC; CDR3 protein: CAIFRREGNEQYF
D gene: NA; CDR3 length: 17; clone size: NA; J gene: TRBJ1-2; V gene: TRBV15; CDR3 DNA: TGTGCCACCAGCAGAGATCTAGTTGGGGGGTTTAAGGATGGCTACACCTTC; CDR3 protein: CATSRDLVGGFKDGYTF
D gene: TRBD2; CDR3 length: 14; clone size: many; J gene: TRBJ2-1; V gene: TRBV7-9; CDR3 DNA: TGTGCCAGCAGCGTGGTAGCGGGGGGGAATGAGCAGTTCTTC; CDR3 protein: CASSVVAGGNEQFF
D gene: NA; CDR3 length: 18; clone size: NA; J gene: TRBJ2-2; V gene: TRBV27; CDR3 DNA: TGTGCCAGCAGTTACCTGTCGGGCGGGGTACCGGGCACCGGGGAGCTGTTTTTT; CDR3 protein: CASSYLSGGVPGTGELFF
D gene: TRBD1; CDR3 length: 14; clone size: NA; J gene: TRBJ2-7; V gene: TRBV5-1; CDR3 DNA: TGCGCCAGCAGCGACGGACAGGGTACGCGCGAGCAGTACTTC; CDR3 protein: CASSDGQGTREQYF
D gene: NA; CDR3 length: 13; clone size: NA; J gene: TRBJ2-3; V gene: TRBV6-1; CDR3 DNA: TGTGCCAGCAGTCCGACTAGTCTCGATACGCAGTATTTT; CDR3 protein: CASSPTSLDTQYF
D gene: NA; CDR3 length: 16; clone size: many; J gene: TRBJ2-2; V gene: TRBV5-6; CDR3 DNA: TGTGCCAGCAGCTGGTTTAACGGGGGGAACACCGGGGAGCTGTTTTTT; CDR3 protein: CASSWFNGGNTGELFF
D gene: NA; CDR3 length: 14; clone size: few; J gene: TRBJ2-2; V gene: TRBV6-1; CDR3 DNA: TGTGCCAGCACGAGACTGGTGAACACCGGGGAGCTGTTTTTT; CDR3 protein: CASTRLVNTGELFF
D gene: TRBD2; CDR3 length: 16; clone size: NA; J gene: TRBJ2-7; V gene: TRBV6-5; CDR3 DNA: TGTGCCAGCAGTACTAGCGGGGGGGCCGCTTTCTACGAGCAGTACTTC; CDR3 protein: CASSTSGGAAFYEQYF
D gene: TRBD1; CDR3 length: 12; clone size: NA; J gene: TRBJ2-7; V gene: TRBV27; CDR3 DNA: TGTGCCAGCAGTGCCCCAGGGGGAGAGCAGTACTTC; CDR3 protein: CASSAPGGEQYF
D gene: TRBD1; CDR3 length: 13; clone size: few; J gene: TRBJ2-7; V gene: TRBV20-1; CDR3 DNA: TGCAGTGCCAACGGACAGGGCTCATGGGAGCAGTACTTC; CDR3 protein: CSANGQGSWEQYF
D gene: TRBD2; CDR3 length: 18; clone size: NA; J gene: TRBJ2-2; V gene: TRBV4-1; CDR3 DNA: TGCGCCAGCAGCCTTAGCGGAGGACTAGCGGCGAACACCGGGGAGCTGTTTTTT; CDR3 protein: CASSLSGGLAANTGELFF
D gene: NA; CDR3 length: 15; clone size: many; J gene: TRBJ2-7; V gene: TRBV27; CDR3 DNA: TGTGCCAGCAGTCCACGGACGGGGCTCGTCTACGAGCAGTACTTC; CDR3 protein: CASSPRTGLVYEQYF